The subject of this entry is one T cell receptor (beta chain). As yet, its antigen is unknown. This record belongs to a study of cytomegalovirus exposure and HLA in healthy donors. Germline lookup yields CDR1 LGHNA and CDR2 YSLEER. This CDR3 contains 18 residues. J gave up 4 bases and V 0 bases, and 11 bases lay outside the gene matches. Use of 60 Vbeta and 13 Jbeta primers characterized the PCR. TCRdb's copy holds only in-frame clones and misses some; the assay was immunoSEQ multiplex PCR. The table has 300,000 or so clones, 84% seen once. The study's findings and limits: Later work showed greater clonal expansion in HLA-associated TCR beta chains than in equally common others.

V and J are TRBV4-3 and TRBJ1-1, with 10 bases that match TRBD1. Input material: PBMCs. The sequence was collected from a woman aged 40 to 50 in good health and CMV-seropositive. In DNA form, the CDR3 reads TGCGCCAGCAGCCAAGAAGGGAACGCGGGACAGGGGAGCACTGAAGCTTTCTTT. Residues: CASSQEGNAGQGSTEAFF.